This entry features one TCR beta chain sequence. Its antigen is unidentified. This record belongs to a study of T cell responses to AZD1222 COVID-19 vaccine. Sequenced by immunoSEQ multiplex PCR; TCRdb stores in-frame clones only, minus some. The table lists around 200,000 clones, 90% to 95% of them singletons. The study, taken as a whole, reports: Most donors were white British and more were female, and clonal diversity was possibly underestimated. Scientists sampled the repertoires only once the peak T cell response had passed.

Second doses at about 4 or about 12 weeks were pooled. The sequence was collected from an adult who received the AZD1222 COVID-19 vaccine. The sequenced sample was peripheral blood, obtained 28 days after the second AZD1222 dose.

This CDR3 is CASSLAQRGWNEKLFF. In DNA form, the CDR3 reads TGTGCCAGCAGCTTAGCCCAACGGGGCTGGAATGAAAAACTGTTTTTT. The V call is TRBV7-2, the J call TRBJ1-4; TRBD1 might be the D (5 bases). Trimming stripped 0 bases from V and 5 bases from J, with 13 bases between. Germline values: CDR1 SGHTA, CDR2 FQGNSA. CDR3 length equals 16 residues.